This TCR beta chain derives from a study of blood T cell repertoires in COVID-19. About the study: The United States, Italy and Spain provided the acute and convalescent COVID-19 samples.

Here immunoSEQ multiplex PCR was the method, and the copy in TCRdb shows in-frame clones only, minus some. The sample has a few hundred thousand clones; around 90% are singletons. In assigning cohorts, the study relied on participant-reported clinical history. CDR3 length equals 14 residues. Between the trimmed V and J ends, which lost 1 base and 6 bases, there was a span of 10 bases. Per germline, CDR1 LGHDT and CDR2 YNNKEL (reference sequence). The material sequenced was PBMCs or T cells enriched from blood (not recorded which). The V call is TRBV3-1 (or the pseudogene TRBV3-2), the J call TRBJ2-4, with TRBD1 as a possible D gene (5 bases). The receptor's source is a woman aged 18-29 years with acute COVID-19. CDR3 DNA sequence: TGTGCCAGCAGCCAAGGGGGCAGGGTAAACATTCAGTACTTC. It is translated as CASSQGGRVNIQYF.